The clone carrying this T cell receptor beta chain was observed a few times. Its target is not known. These data belong to a study of response to subunit inactivated influenza vaccine. TCRdb reprocessed the RT-PCR reads with MiXCR, giving one entry per CDR3 protein. The table records approximately 480,000 distinct CDR3 sequences, 9.5% to 12% of them present only once. From germline, CDR1 is LGHNA and CDR2 YSLEER. V was cut by 0 bases and J by 4 bases, with 12 bases left in between. The length of the CDR3 is 16 residues. The study's findings and limits: The study's authors posited that every seasonal influenza vaccination enlists few new T cells.

V and J are TRBV4-3 and TRBJ2-2; weak D call: TRBD2 (6 bases). The specimen was PBMCs from blood, collected roughly 46 days after vaccination. The source is a man aged 45-60 years who received an inactivated influenza vaccine. The CDR3, as DNA: TGCGCCAGCAGCCAAGATGAGGGAGGAGGCACCGGGGAGCTGTTTTTT. Amino acids: CASSQDEGGGTGELFF.